This T cell receptor beta chain came from a study of T cell repertoires in cytomegalovirus infection. Overall study context: Public signatures in TCR beta pointed to CMV infection and matching HLA type. Study-wide results and caveats: Carriers of CMV and the relevant HLA type were discriminated by public TCR beta frequency. HLA-C-restricted TCR beta clonotypes specific for CMV led the ex vivo response.

Comment on this clonotype: Its specificity is not known.

TCRdb re-called the reads with MiXCR, one entry per CDR3 protein. Of a few hundred thousand distinct CDR3 sequences in the sample, over 15% were seen once. The V gene's germline CDR1 is SGHKS and CDR2 YYEKEE (reference sequence). Trimming stripped 5 bases from V and 0 bases from J, with 16 bases between. The CDR3 covers 16 residues. This chain uses TRBV5-5 with TRBJ2-3; unclear D gene. This TCR was sampled from a human donor in good health (CMV status not recorded). Some clones in this sample may be carry-over from other donors' samples. Sequencing input: CD8+ T cells from PBMCs. The DNA for the CDR3 is TGTGCCAGCAGTCGCGTTGGACCGGGTAGCACAGATACGCAGTATTTT. Amino acid sequence: CASSRVGPGSTDTQYF.